A single sample gave rise to the 8 T cell receptor beta chains below, sequenced in a study of CDR3 diversity in severe acne. From the PCR reads, TCRdb called clonotypes with MiXCR, one entry per CDR3 protein. Found here are about 85,000 distinct CDR3 sequences, about half of them singletons; the top ten hold about a tenth. The sample taken for sequencing was blood. The receptors originated from a male donor in good health, serving as a control.

The chain joins TRBV15 to TRBJ1-1, with a weak D call TRBD1 (5 bases). The CDR3 covers 15 residues. V was trimmed by 0 bases and J by 1 base, leaving 9 bases between them. CDR1 and CDR2 (germline): LNHNV, YYDKDF (reference sequence). The CDR3, as DNA: TGTGCCACCAGCAGAGATCTGGGACGGAACACTGAAGCTTTCTTT. It encodes CATSRDLGRNTEAFF.

The chain couples TRBV7-8 to TRBJ1-5; tentatively, D is TRBD1 (5 bases). Germline lookup yields CDR1 SGHVS and CDR2 FQNEAQ. V lost 1 base and J 6 bases, leaving 19 bases between the germline ends. The length of the CDR3 is 17 residues. CDR3 loop: CASSLGPTARGSQPQHF. DNA for the CDR3: TGTGCCAGCAGCTTAGGTCCGACAGCTCGGGGTTCTCAGCCCCAGCATTTT.

Ten or more counts support this clonotype. The rearrangement uses TRBV2 and TRBJ1-3; maybe TRBD1 (5 bases). CDR1 is SNHLY and CDR2 is FYNNEI in the germline V gene. Between the trimmed V and J ends, which lost 3 bases and 2 bases, there was a span of 5 bases. The CDR3 consists of 13 residues. The chain's CDR3 is CASSEGAGNTIYF. CDR3 nucleotides: TGTGCCAGCAGTGAGGGGGCTGGAAACACCATATATTTT. Using reference TRBV2 and TRBJ1-3 for the parts outside the CDR3, the full variable domain is EPEVTQTPSHQVTQMGQEVILRCVPISNHLYFYWYRQILGQKVEFLVSFYNNEISEKSEIFDDQFSVERPDGSNFTLKIRSTKLEDSAMYFCASSEGAGNTIYFGEGSWLTVV.

V is TRBV2 and J is TRBJ1-1; 8 nucleotides agree with TRBD1. This CDR3 spans 17 amino acids. The V and J ends lost 8 bases and 6 bases, in that order; junction bases with no gene match: 20. Germline lookup yields CDR1 SNHLY and CDR2 FYNNEI. This CDR3 is CASDLTPRQGKSSEAFF. DNA for the CDR3: TGTGCCAGCGATTTGACGCCAAGACAGGGGAAGTCTTCTGAAGCTTTCTTT.

This clonotype was seen many times. This chain connects TRBV5-1 to TRBJ2-7, with TRBD2 identical over 9 bases. V shed 0 bases, J shed 6 bases, and the junction held 7 bases outside the gene matches. Germline assignment: CDR1 SGHRS and CDR2 YFSETQ. CDR3 length equals 15 residues. Written as DNA, the CDR3 is TGCGCCAGCAGCTTGGTGCCTAGCGGGACGGCCGAGCAGTACTTC. Protein product: CASSLVPSGTAEQYF.

With respect to this clonotype: A much larger clone lies one base from this, so it may be a read error. The chain joins TRBV25-1 to TRBJ2-7, with D possibly being TRBD2 (7 bases). Germline V lookup: CDR1 MGHDK, CDR2 SYGVNS. This CDR3 is 16 amino acids long. CDR3 protein: CASSDSSAGASYERYF. DNA for the CDR3: TGTGCCAGCAGTGACTCCTCGGCGGGGGCATCCTACGAGCGGTACTTC.

The chain is built from TRBV2 and TRBJ2-7, with TRBD1 matching over 8 bases. Germline CDR1 is SNHLY and CDR2 is FYNNEI. J gave up 0 bases and V 6 bases, and 4 bases lay outside the gene matches. The CDR3 loop spans 14 amino acids. CDR3 region: CASSRQGSSYEQYF. For the CDR3, the DNA is TGTGCCAGCAGCCGACAGGGGAGCTCCTACGAGCAGTACTTC.

This clonotype was picked up many times. The rearrangement links TRBV12-3 or TRBV12-4 to TRBJ2-7, with unresolved D. Trimming took 8 bases from V and 3 from J, leaving 11 bases between them. The CDR3 consists of 12 residues. CDR3 amino acids: CASHGLDYEQYF. DNA of the CDR3: TGTGCCAGCCACGGGTTAGACTACGAGCAGTACTTC.